These 31 T cell receptor beta chains were all obtained from the same sample, sequenced in a study of human T cells and chemical hapten exposure. Using its own MiXCR run on the RACE reads, TCRdb lists one record per CDR3 protein. The table lists under 65,000 distinct CDR3 sequences, less than 10% of them singletons, with roughly 4% in the top ten. Stated time point: patch test 1, 2 weeks after DPC sensitization. Sample treatment: therapeutic diphenylcyclopropenone sensitization with weekly scalp DPC. Sequenced material: whole blood, taken in connection with sensitization to the hapten diphenylcyclopropenone (DPC). The receptors originated from a woman aged 45-65 years with alopecia areata. Some clones in this sample may be carry-over from other donors' samples.

The rearrangement uses TRBV28 and TRBJ1-3, with 7 bases that match TRBD1. The CDR3 extends over 15 amino acids. The V gene end was trimmed by 5 bases and the J gene end by 4 bases; junction bases not matched to a gene: 8. Per germline, CDR1 MDHEN and CDR2 SYDVKM. The chain's CDR3 is CASSPPGQPGNTIYF. CDR3 bases: TGTGCCAGCAGTCCCCCGGGACAGCCGGGAAACACCATATATTTT. Full variable domain (rest looked up from reference TRBV28 and TRBJ1-3): DVKVTQSSRYLVKRTGEKVFLECVQDMDHENMFWYRQDPGLGLRLIYFSYDVKMKEKGDIPEGYSVSREKKERFSLILESASTNQTSMYLCASSPPGQPGNTIYFGEGSWLTVV.

There are many counts of this clonotype. This chain connects TRBV18 to TRBJ1-1, with 8 bases lining up with TRBD1. CDR1 and CDR2 (germline): KGHSH, LQKENI. This CDR3 comprises 15 residues. The V segment lost 1 base and the J segment 6 bases; nucleotides outside the gene matches: 7. The CDR3 DNA follows: TGTGCCAGCTCACCACAGGACAGGGCAGGCTCTGAAGCTTTCTTT. Translating it yields CASSPQDRAGSEAFF.

This clonotype turned up a few times. The chain uses TRBV7-9 and TRBJ2-7; 11 bases line up with TRBD2. The CDR3 contains 14 residues. V lost 7 bases, J lost 2 bases, and 4 bases stayed unmatched. Germline V lookup: CDR1 SEHNR, CDR2 FQNEAQ (reference sequence). The CDR3 spells CASTGTSGTYEQYF. The CDR3 coding sequence is TGTGCCAGCACCGGGACTAGCGGAACCTACGAGCAGTACTTC.

This clonotype was counted ten times or more. CDR3 nucleotide sequence: TGTGCCAGTAAGACAGGAGGTCAAGAGACCCAGTACTTC. It yields the protein CASKTGGQETQYF. This chain links TRBV19 with TRBJ2-5; a possible D gene is TRBD1 (6 bases). The CDR3 runs to 13 residues. The V end lost 7 bases, the J end lost 2 bases, and 11 bases lay between the germline ends. Per the germline V gene, CDR1 is LNHDA and CDR2 is SQIVND (reference sequence).

This clonotype was recorded many times. The CDR3 loop is CSARVQLAGTNEQFF. The CDR3 bases are TGCAGTGCTAGAGTTCAACTAGCGGGAACCAATGAGCAGTTCTTC. This chain connects TRBV20-1 to TRBJ2-1, with TRBD2 identical over 10 bases. This CDR3 spans 15 amino acids. The V and J ends lost 1 base and 6 bases, in that order; junction bases with no gene match: 6. CDR1 and CDR2 (germline): DFQATT, SNEGSKA (reference sequence).

This clonotype occurred many times. The J gene is TRBJ2-7, the V gene TRBV6-5; the match to TRBD1 covers 7 bases. Germline CDR1 MNHEY, CDR2 SVGAGI. The CDR3 is 13 amino acids. J was trimmed by 4 bases and V by 5 bases; bases with no gene match: 5. CDR3 DNA sequence: TGTGCCAGCAGTCGAAGCAGGGGGTACGAGCAGTACTTC. Amino acids: CASSRSRGYEQYF.

This clonotype was counted only a few times. The chain carries TRBV7-2 and TRBJ1-4; D not resolved. The CDR3 has 13 residues. The germline CDR1 and CDR2 sequences are SGHTA and FQGNSA. V gave up 2 bases and J gave up 5 bases, with 6 bases separating them. The CDR3 region is CASSLRRNEKLFF. The CDR3 coding sequence is TGTGCCAGCAGCTTACGCAGAAATGAAAAACTGTTTTTT.

The chain joins TRBV7-9 to TRBJ1-4; no clear D. The CDR3 runs to 12 residues. Trimming removed 2 bases at V and 7 bases at J, with 5 bases between. Germline loops: CDR1 SEHNR, CDR2 FQNEAQ (reference sequence). The CDR3 nucleotides read TGTGCCAGCAGCTTACTGGGTGAAAAACTGTTTTTT. Protein product: CASSLLGEKLFF.

J is TRBJ1-5 and V is TRBV27; D call uncertain. This CDR3 spans 12 amino acids. Germline assignment: CDR1 MNHEY and CDR2 SMNVEV (reference sequence). The V end lost 6 bases, the J end lost 2 bases, and 5 bases lay between the germline ends. CDR3 loop: CASRGRNQPQHF. The CDR3 bases are TGTGCCAGCAGGGGCCGCAATCAGCCCCAGCATTTT.

In this sample, this clonotype turned up a few times. The chain has TRBV20-1 and TRBJ1-1; D unresolved. The V gene's germline CDR1 is DFQATT and CDR2 SNEGSKA (reference sequence). Deletions cut 4 bases from V and 11 bases from J, with 20 bases between. The CDR3 runs 13 residues. This CDR3 reads CSAKGRLGDRAFF. The DNA of the CDR3 is TGCAGTGCTAAGGGCAGGTTGGGTGATAGGGCTTTCTTT.

The chain's CDR3 is CATADGATNEKLFF. DNA for the CDR3: TGTGCCACGGCGGACGGCGCAACTAATGAAAAACTGTTTTTT. The rearrangement uses TRBV10-3 and TRBJ1-4, with unresolved D. V lost 10 bases, J lost 0 bases, and 12 bases lay in between. Germline V gene sequence: CDR1 ENHRY, CDR2 SYGVKD. The length of the CDR3 is 14 residues.

This clonotype was observed many times. The CDR3 sequence is CASSLEYGYTF. DNA of the CDR3: TGTGCCAGCAGCTTGGAGTATGGCTACACCTTC. The chain is built from TRBV7-9 and TRBJ1-2; D is ambiguous. The germline V gene has CDR1 SEHNR and CDR2 FQNEAQ (reference sequence). The CDR3 totals 11 residues. V lost 3 bases, J lost 5 bases, and 4 bases lay in between.

This clonotype was found many times. The J gene is TRBJ2-7, the V gene TRBV29-1, with a tentative D call TRBD1 (6 bases). The CDR3 extends over 12 amino acids. From germline, CDR1 is SQVTM and CDR2 ANQGSEA. In DNA, the CDR3 is TGCAGTATAGAGGGGGTGGACTACGAGCAGTACTTC. Translating gives CSIEGVDYEQYF.

Many counts were recorded for this clonotype. J is TRBJ1-3 and V is TRBV29-1; D is uncertain. CDR3 length: 12 residues. Germline V gene sequence: CDR1 SQVTM, CDR2 ANQGSEA. Trimming stripped 7 bases from V and 0 bases from J, with 7 bases between. CDR3: CSGTSSGNTIYF. The CDR3 coding sequence is TGCAGCGGAACGAGCTCTGGAAACACCATATATTTT. Based on the CDR3 plus reference TRBV29-1 and TRBJ1-3, the full variable domain is SAVISQKPSRDICQRGTSLTIQCQVDSQVTMMFWYRQQPGQSLTLIATANQGSEATYESGFVIDKFPISRPNLTFSTLTVSNMSPEDSSIYLCSGTSSGNTIYFGEGSWLTVV.

By its share, this clonotype is medium-sized. The chain recombines TRBV11-2 with TRBJ2-2; D ambiguous. Trimming took 1 base from V and 7 from J, leaving 7 bases between them. The CDR3 loop spans 13 amino acids. Germline V gene sequence: CDR1 SGHAT, CDR2 FQNNGV. The CDR3 sequence: CASSLGGGGELFF. CDR3 DNA: TGTGCCAGCAGCTTAGGCGGCGGCGGGGAGCTGTTTTTT.

Only a few counts were recorded for this clonotype. V and J are TRBV11-2 and TRBJ2-5; D is unresolved. V was shortened by 0 bases and J by 2 bases, with 7 bases between the two germline ends. The CDR3 is 14 amino acids. CDR1 and CDR2 from the germline V gene are SGHAT and FQNNGV. The CDR3 sequence is CASSLELLQETQYF. CDR3 nucleotide sequence: TGTGCCAGCAGCTTAGAACTTCTACAAGAGACCCAGTACTTC. The whole variable domain, filled in from reference TRBV11-2 and TRBJ2-5, reads EAGVAQSPRYKIIEKRQSVAFWCNPISGHATLYWYQQILGQGPKLLIQFQNNGVVDDSQLPKDRFSAERLKGVDSTLKIQPAKLEDSAVYLCASSLELLQETQYFGPGTRLLVL.

This clonotype was seen at least ten times. V gene TRBV6-2 or TRBV6-3 combines with J gene TRBJ2-7; tentatively, D is TRBD1 or TRBD2 (5 bases each). The CDR3 extends over 14 amino acids. CDR1 and CDR2 (germline): MNHEY, SVGEGT. With 6 bases removed from V and 3 bases from J, the gap between germline ends came to 15 bases. The CDR3: CASRSTGTDYEQYF. Here the CDR3 DNA reads TGTGCCAGCAGAAGCACCGGGACCGACTACGAGCAGTACTTC.

Of note for this clonotype: A clone one base away is much larger, so this may be a read error. The gene calls are TRBV7-2 and TRBJ1-6; D not certain. CDR3 length: 12 amino acids. CDR1 is SGHTA, CDR2 FQGNSA, per germline. CDR3: CASSLGGITLLF. In nucleotides, the CDR3 is TGTGCCAGCAGCTTAGGGGGAATCACCCTCCTCTTT.

This chain connects TRBV20-1 to TRBJ2-3; no clear D. CDR1 is DFQATT and CDR2 is SNEGSKA in the germline V gene (reference sequence). Trimming pared 6 bases from V and 2 bases from J, leaving 21 bases between. The CDR3 loop spans 16 amino acids. This chain's CDR3 is CSAPDPREDPTDTQYF. The CDR3 DNA sequence: TGCAGTGCCCCGGACCCTAGAGAGGACCCCACAGATACGCAGTATTTT.

The table lists this clonotype with many counts. J is TRBJ2-7 and V is TRBV20-1, with TRBD2 matching over 8 bases. The ends lost 0 bases at V and 5 bases at J; junction bases unmatched: 9. The CDR3 runs 15 residues. Germline values: CDR1 DFQATT, CDR2 SNEGSKA (reference sequence). The CDR3 spells CSARDPRLAHDEQYF. In DNA, the CDR3 is TGCAGTGCTAGAGATCCGAGACTAGCGCACGACGAGCAGTACTTC.

This clonotype appeared many times. The chain combines TRBV7-8 with TRBJ1-5; D remains ambiguous. The V and J ends lost 5 bases and 1 base respectively, with 15 bases between them. This CDR3 has 16 residues. From germline, CDR1 is SGHVS and CDR2 FQNEAQ. CDR3 in amino acids: CASSLTRGTSNQPQHF. CDR3 coding DNA: TGTGCCAGCAGCCTAACCCGGGGAACAAGCAATCAGCCCCAGCATTTT.

In its sample, this clonotype was seen a few times. The rearrangement joins TRBV7-8 to TRBJ2-7; possibly TRBD1 or TRBD2 for D (5 bases each). This CDR3 is built from 15 residues. Germline lookup yields CDR1 SGHVS and CDR2 FQNEAQ. Between the trimmed V and J ends, which lost 4 bases and 3 bases, there was a span of 16 bases. The CDR3 nucleotides read TGTGCCAGCAGCTCAGGGACCACCAGACGCTACGAGCAGTACTTC. Amino acids: CASSSGTTRRYEQYF.

This clonotype was recorded a few times. The chain uses TRBV30 and TRBJ1-1; D is unresolved. CDR3 size: 11 residues. Per germline, CDR1 GTSNPN and CDR2 SVGIG (reference sequence). V was cut by 0 bases and J by 5 bases, with 4 bases left in between. CDR3 sequence reads: CAWSVFTEAFF. The CDR3 coding sequence is TGTGCCTGGAGTGTATTTACTGAAGCTTTCTTT.

This clonotype has ten or more counts. The chain couples TRBV20-1 to TRBJ2-5; TRBD2 matches 8 bases. The CDR3 is 15 residues long. Losses at the gene ends were 0 bases for V and 5 bases for J; bases not matched to a gene: 8. Germline V gene sequence: CDR1 DFQATT, CDR2 SNEGSKA (reference sequence). CDR3 sequence reads: CSARDWFSGTETQYF. CDR3 nucleotides: TGCAGTGCTAGAGATTGGTTTAGCGGGACCGAGACCCAGTACTTC.

This clonotype was seen ten or more times. The chain carries TRBV2 and TRBJ1-5, with D perhaps matching TRBD1 (5 bases). This CDR3 region has 15 residues. Trimming shortened V by 2 bases and J by 5 bases, and 13 bases separated the two germline ends. The germline V gene encodes CDR1 SNHLY and CDR2 FYNNEI. The CDR3 loop reads CASSELRQNYQPQHF. For the CDR3, the DNA is TGTGCCAGCAGTGAACTTCGACAGAATTATCAGCCCCAGCATTTT.

The chain links TRBV29-1 to TRBJ1-3; no firm D call. Germline V gene lookup returns CDR1 SQVTM and CDR2 ANQGSEA. Trimming pared 5 bases from V and 3 bases from J, leaving 11 bases between. CDR3 length equals 13 residues. CDR3 sequence: CSVTVTLGNTIYF. In DNA, the CDR3 is TGCAGCGTTACCGTGACACTTGGAAACACCATATATTTT.

In this sample, this clonotype turned up many times. This chain joins TRBV6-2 or TRBV6-3 and TRBJ1-5; D gene ambiguous. CDR3 size: 14 residues. Trimming pared 2 bases from V and 4 bases from J, leaving 9 bases between. Per the germline V gene, CDR1 is MNHEY and CDR2 is SVGEGT. The CDR3 sequence: CASSYGRINQPQHF. DNA of the CDR3: TGTGCCAGCAGTTACGGACGGATAAATCAGCCCCAGCATTTT.

The J gene is TRBJ2-3, the V gene TRBV2; D perhaps matches TRBD2 (5 bases). Trimming pared 7 bases from V and 3 bases from J, leaving 11 bases between. Germline assignment: CDR1 SNHLY and CDR2 FYNNEI. This CDR3 region has 13 residues. CDR3 DNA sequence: TGTGCCAGCAATCGGGGAGATACAGATACGCAGTATTTT. Residues: CASNRGDTDTQYF.

This clonotype has at least ten counts. The chain recombines TRBV7-9 with TRBJ2-2; D unresolved. The germline V gene has CDR1 SEHNR and CDR2 FQNEAQ (reference sequence). CDR3 length: 15 amino acids. Trimming removed 4 bases at V and 1 base at J, with 10 bases between. In nucleotides, the CDR3 is TGTGCCAGCAGCTCCTATGACAAGAACACCGGGGAGCTGTTTTTT. Translating gives CASSSYDKNTGELFF.

This clonotype was counted many times. This chain connects TRBV20-1 to TRBJ2-7, with TRBD1 matching 10 bases. The CDR3 length is 14 residues. The V segment lost 6 bases and the J segment 2 bases; nucleotides outside the gene matches: 7. The germline V gene has CDR1 DFQATT and CDR2 SNEGSKA (reference sequence). Here the CDR3 DNA reads TGCAGTGCCACAGACAGGGGGCACCCCTACGAGCAGTACTTC. Protein sequence: CSATDRGHPYEQYF.

This clonotype was observed a handful of times. This chain links TRBV18 with TRBJ2-1; possibly TRBD1 for D (6 bases). The germline CDR1 and CDR2 sequences are KGHSH and LQKENI. With 6 bases removed from V and 7 bases from J, the gap between germline ends came to 16 bases. There are 14 residues in the CDR3. The CDR3 here is CASSPPPQGNEQFF. The CDR3 region has the DNA TGTGCCAGCTCTCCTCCCCCCCAGGGGAATGAGCAGTTCTTC.